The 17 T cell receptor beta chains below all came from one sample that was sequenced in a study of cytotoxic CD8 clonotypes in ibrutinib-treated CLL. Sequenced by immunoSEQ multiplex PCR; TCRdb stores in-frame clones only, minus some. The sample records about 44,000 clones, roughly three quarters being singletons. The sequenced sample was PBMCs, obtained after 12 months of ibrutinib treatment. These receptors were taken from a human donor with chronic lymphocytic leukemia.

CDR3 amino acids: CASSYTQNYGYTF. CDR3 coding DNA: TGTGCCAGCAGTTACACTCAGAACTATGGCTACACCTTC. This chain joins TRBV6-5 and TRBJ1-2, with unresolved D. Deletions cut 2 bases from V and 2 bases from J, with 6 bases between. The CDR3 extends over 13 amino acids. Germline-derived CDR1 and CDR2 are MNHEY and SVGAGI.

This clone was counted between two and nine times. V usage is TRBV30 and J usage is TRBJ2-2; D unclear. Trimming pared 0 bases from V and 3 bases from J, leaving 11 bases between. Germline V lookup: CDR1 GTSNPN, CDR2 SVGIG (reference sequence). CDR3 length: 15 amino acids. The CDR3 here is CAWSVRSLDTGELFF. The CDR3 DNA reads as TGTGCCTGGAGTGTACGCAGCCTAGACACCGGGGAGCTGTTTTTT.

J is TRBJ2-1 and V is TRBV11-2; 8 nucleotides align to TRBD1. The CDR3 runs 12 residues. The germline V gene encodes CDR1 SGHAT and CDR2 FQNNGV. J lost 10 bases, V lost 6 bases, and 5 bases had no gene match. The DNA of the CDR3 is TGTGCCAGCAGTTGGGACAGGAACGAGCAGTTCTTC. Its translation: CASSWDRNEQFF. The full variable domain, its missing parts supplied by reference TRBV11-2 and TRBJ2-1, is EAGVAQSPRYKIIEKRQSVAFWCNPISGHATLYWYQQILGQGPKLLIQFQNNGVVDDSQLPKDRFSAERLKGVDSTLKIQPAKLEDSAVYLCASSWDRNEQFFGPGTRLTVL.

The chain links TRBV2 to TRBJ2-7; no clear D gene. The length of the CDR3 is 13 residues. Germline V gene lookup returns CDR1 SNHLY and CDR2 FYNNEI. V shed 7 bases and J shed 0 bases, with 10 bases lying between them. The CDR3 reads CASILYSSYEQYF. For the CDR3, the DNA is TGTGCCAGCATACTTTATAGCTCCTACGAGCAGTACTTC.

The CDR3 DNA reads TGTGCCAGCAGCGCAAGCGGGAGGGCCATCAATGAGCAGTTCTTC. Protein sequence: CASSASGRAINEQFF. V is TRBV2 and J is TRBJ2-1; 10 nucleotides agree with TRBD2. The CDR3 has 15 amino acids. V lost 6 bases, J lost 6 bases, and 8 bases stayed unmatched. Germline V CDR1 and CDR2: SNHLY, FYNNEI.

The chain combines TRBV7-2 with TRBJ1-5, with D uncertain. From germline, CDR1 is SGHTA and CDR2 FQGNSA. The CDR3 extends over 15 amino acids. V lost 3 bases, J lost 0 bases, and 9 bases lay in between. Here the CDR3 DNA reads TGTGCCAGCAGCTTTGCGGGGAATAGCAATCAGCCCCAGCATTTT. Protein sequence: CASSFAGNSNQPQHF.

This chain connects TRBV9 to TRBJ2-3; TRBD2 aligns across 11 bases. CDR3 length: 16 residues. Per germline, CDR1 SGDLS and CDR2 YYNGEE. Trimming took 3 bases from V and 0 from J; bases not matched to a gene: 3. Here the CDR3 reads CASSARLAGSTDTQYF. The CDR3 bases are TGTGCCAGCAGCGCACGACTAGCGGGGAGCACAGATACGCAGTATTTT.

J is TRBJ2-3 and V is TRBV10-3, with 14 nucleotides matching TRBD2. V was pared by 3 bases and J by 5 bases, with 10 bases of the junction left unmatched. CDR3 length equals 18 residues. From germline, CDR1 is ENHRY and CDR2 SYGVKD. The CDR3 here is CAISDSKPGLAGVDTQYF. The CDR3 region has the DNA TGTGCCATCAGTGACTCAAAACCGGGACTAGCGGGAGTAGATACGCAGTATTTT.

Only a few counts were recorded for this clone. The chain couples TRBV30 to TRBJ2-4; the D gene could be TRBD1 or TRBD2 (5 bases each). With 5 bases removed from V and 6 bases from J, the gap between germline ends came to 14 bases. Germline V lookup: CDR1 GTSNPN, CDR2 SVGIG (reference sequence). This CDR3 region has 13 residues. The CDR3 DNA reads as TGTGCCTGGGGTTCTATTGGGGGAAACATTCAGTACTTC. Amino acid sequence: CAWGSIGGNIQYF.

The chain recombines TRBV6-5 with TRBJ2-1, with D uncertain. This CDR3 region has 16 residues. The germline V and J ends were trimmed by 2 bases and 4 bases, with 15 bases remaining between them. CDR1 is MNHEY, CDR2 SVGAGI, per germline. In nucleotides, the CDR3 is TGTGCCAGCAGTTACACCTCCGGGCCGCCATACAATGAGCAGTTCTTC. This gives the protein CASSYTSGPPYNEQFF.

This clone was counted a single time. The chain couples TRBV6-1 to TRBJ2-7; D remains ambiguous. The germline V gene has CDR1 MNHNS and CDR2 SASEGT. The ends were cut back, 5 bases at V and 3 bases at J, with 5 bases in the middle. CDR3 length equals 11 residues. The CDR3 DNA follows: TGTGCCAGCAGTCCAAACTACGAGCAGTACTTC. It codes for CASSPNYEQYF.

DNA for the CDR3: TGCGCCAGCAGCTCGAGAGAAGGGAGCCCAAGTAAGTCAGGGCAGTACTTC. Its protein product is CASSSREGSPSKSGQYF. The chain combines TRBV4-3 with TRBJ2-7; D possibly corresponds to TRBD2 (5 bases). Per the germline V gene, CDR1 is LGHNA and CDR2 is YSLEER. Trimming left V 5 bases short and J 9 bases short, with 29 bases between. The CDR3 length is 17 residues.

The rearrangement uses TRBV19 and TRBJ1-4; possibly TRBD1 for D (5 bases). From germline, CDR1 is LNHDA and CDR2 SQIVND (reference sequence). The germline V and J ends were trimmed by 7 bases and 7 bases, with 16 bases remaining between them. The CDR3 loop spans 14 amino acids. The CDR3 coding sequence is TGTGCCAGTACCACAAACGGGGGGTTTGAAAAACTGTTTTTT. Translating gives CASTTNGGFEKLFF.

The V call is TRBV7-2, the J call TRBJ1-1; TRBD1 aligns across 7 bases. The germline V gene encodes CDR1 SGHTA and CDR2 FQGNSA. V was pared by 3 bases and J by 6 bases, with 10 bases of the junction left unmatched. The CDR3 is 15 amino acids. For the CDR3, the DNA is TGTGCCAGCAGCTTTCGACAGGGTTTGGGGGCTGAAGCTTTCTTT. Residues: CASSFRQGLGAEAFF.

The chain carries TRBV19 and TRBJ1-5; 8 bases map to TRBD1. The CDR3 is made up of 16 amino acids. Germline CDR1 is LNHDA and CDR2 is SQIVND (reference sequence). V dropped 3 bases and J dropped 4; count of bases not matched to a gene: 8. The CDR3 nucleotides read TGTGCCAGTAGTATCGACAGGGGAGGGCTTAATCAGCCCCAGCATTTT. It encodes CASSIDRGGLNQPQHF.

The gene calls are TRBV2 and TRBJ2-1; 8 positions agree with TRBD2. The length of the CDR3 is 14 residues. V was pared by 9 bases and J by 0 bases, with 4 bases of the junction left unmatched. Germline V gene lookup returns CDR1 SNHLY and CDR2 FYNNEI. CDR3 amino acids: CARGSGSSYNEQFF. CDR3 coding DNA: TGTGCCAGAGGGAGCGGGAGCTCCTACAATGAGCAGTTCTTC.

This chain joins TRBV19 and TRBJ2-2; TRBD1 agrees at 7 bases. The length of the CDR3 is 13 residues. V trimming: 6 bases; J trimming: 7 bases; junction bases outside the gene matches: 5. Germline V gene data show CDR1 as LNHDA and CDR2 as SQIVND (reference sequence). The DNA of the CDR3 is TGTGCCAGTAGAGACAGGGTTCACGGGGAGCTGTTTTTT. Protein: CASRDRVHGELFF.